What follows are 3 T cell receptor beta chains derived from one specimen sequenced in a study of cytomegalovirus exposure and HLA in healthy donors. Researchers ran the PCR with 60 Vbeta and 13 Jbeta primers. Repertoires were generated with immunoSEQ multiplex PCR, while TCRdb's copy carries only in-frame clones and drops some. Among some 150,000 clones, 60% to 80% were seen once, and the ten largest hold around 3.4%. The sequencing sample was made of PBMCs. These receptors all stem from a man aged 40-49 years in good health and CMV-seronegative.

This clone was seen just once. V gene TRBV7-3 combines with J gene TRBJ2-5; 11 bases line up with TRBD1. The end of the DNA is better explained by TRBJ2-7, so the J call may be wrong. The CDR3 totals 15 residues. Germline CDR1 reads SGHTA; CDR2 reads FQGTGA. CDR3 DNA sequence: TGTGCCAGCAGCCCCTCCGGGACAGGGGGCTACGAGCAGTACTTC. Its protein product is CASSPSGTGGYEQYF.

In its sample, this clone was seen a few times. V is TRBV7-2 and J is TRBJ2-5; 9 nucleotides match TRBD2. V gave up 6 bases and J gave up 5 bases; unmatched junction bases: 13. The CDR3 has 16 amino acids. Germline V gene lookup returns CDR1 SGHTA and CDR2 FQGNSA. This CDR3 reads CASRPPGLASGETQYF. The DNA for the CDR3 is TGTGCCAGCAGGCCCCCGGGACTAGCTTCGGGGGAGACCCAGTACTTC.

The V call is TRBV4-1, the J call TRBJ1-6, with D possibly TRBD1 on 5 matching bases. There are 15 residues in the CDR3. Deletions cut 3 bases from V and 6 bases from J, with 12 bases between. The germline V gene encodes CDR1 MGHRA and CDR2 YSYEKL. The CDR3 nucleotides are TGCGCCAGCAGCCAGGCGCGCAGGGTTAATTCACCCCTCCACTTT. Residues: CASSQARRVNSPLHF.